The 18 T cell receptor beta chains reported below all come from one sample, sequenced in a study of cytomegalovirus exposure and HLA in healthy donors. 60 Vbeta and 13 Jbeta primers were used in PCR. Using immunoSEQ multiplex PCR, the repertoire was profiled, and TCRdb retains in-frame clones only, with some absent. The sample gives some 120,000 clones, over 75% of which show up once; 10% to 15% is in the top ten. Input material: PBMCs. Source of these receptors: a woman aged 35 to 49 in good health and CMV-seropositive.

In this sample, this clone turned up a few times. The CDR3 loop is CASSFRSAIYF. The CDR3 DNA follows: TGTGCCAGCAGCTTTCGGTCGGCCATATATTTT. The rearrangement joins TRBV7-9 to TRBJ1-3; D not resolved. V dropped 3 bases and J dropped 11 bases, with 8 bases sitting between them. Germline assignment: CDR1 SEHNR and CDR2 FQNEAQ (reference sequence). This CDR3 has 11 amino acids.

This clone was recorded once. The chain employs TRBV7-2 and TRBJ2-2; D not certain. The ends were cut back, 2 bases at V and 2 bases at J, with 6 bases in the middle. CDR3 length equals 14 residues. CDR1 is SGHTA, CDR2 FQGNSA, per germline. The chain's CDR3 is CASSLYSNTGELFF. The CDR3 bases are TGTGCCAGCAGCTTATATTCTAACACCGGGGAGCTGTTTTTT.

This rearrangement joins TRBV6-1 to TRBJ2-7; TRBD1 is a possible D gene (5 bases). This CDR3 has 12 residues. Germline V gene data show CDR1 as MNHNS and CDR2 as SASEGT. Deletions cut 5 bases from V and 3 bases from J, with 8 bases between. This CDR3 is CASSRTGYEQYF. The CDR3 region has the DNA TGTGCCAGCAGTAGAACAGGCTACGAGCAGTACTTC.

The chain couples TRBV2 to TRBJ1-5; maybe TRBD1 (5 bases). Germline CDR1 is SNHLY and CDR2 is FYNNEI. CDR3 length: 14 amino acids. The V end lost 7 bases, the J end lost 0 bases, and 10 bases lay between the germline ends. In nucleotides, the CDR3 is TGTGCCAGCACATGGCAGGGTAGCAATCAGCCCCAGCATTTT. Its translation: CASTWQGSNQPQHF. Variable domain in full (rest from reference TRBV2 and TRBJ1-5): EPEVTQTPSHQVTQMGQEVILRCVPISNHLYFYWYRQILGQKVEFLVSFYNNEISEKSEIFDDQFSVERPDGSNFTLKIRSTKLEDSAMYFCASTWQGSNQPQHFGDGTRLSIL.

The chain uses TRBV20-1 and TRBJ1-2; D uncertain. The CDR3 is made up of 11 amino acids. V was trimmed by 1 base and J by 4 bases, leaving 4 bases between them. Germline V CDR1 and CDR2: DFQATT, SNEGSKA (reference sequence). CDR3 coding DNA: TGCAGTGCTAGAGCTCTCTATGGCTACACCTTC. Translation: CSARALYGYTF.

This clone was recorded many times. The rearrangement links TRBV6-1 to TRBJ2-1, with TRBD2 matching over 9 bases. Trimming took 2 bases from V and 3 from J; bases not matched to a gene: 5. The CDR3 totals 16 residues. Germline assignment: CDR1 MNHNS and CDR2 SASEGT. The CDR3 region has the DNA TGTGCCAGCAGTGAACTGGCTAGCGGGATCTACAATGAGCAGTTCTTC. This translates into CASSELASGIYNEQFF.

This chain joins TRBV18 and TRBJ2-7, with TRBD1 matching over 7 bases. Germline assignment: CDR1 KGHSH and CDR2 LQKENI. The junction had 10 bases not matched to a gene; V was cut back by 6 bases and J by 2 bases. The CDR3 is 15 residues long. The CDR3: CASSHYGTATYEQYF. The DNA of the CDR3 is TGTGCCAGCTCTCACTACGGGACAGCAACCTACGAGCAGTACTTC.

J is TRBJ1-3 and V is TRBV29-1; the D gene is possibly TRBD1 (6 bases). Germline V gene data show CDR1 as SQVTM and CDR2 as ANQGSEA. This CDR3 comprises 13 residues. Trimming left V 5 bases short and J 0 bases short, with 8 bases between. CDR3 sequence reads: CSVTGLSGNTIYF. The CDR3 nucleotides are TGCAGCGTTACAGGGCTCTCTGGAAACACCATATATTTT. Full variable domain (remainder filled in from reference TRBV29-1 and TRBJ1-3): SAVISQKPSRDICQRGTSLTIQCQVDSQVTMMFWYRQQPGQSLTLIATANQGSEATYESGFVIDKFPISRPNLTFSTLTVSNMSPEDSSIYLCSVTGLSGNTIYFGEGSWLTVV.

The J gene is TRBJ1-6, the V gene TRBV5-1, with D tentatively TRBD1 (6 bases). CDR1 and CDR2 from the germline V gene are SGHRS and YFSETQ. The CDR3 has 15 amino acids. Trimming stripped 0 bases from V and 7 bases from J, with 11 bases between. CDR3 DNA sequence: TGCGCCAGCAGCTTGGCAGGGCAGGGGAATTCACCCCTCCACTTT. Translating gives CASSLAGQGNSPLHF.

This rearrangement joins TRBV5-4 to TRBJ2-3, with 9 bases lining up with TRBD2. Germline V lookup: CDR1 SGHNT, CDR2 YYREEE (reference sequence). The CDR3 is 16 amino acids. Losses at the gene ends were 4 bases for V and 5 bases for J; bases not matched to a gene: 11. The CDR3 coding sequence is TGTGCCAGCAGCCTGGGTAGCGGGAGTGGGGGAGATACGCAGTATTTT. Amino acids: CASSLGSGSGGDTQYF.

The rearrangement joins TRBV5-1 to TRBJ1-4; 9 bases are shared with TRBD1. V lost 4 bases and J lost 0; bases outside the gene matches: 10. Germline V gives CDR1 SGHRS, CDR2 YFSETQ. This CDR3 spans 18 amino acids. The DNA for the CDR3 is TGCGCCAGCAGCACCGGGACAGGGTCGAAGGCAACTAATGAAAAACTGTTTTTT. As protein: CASSTGTGSKATNEKLFF.

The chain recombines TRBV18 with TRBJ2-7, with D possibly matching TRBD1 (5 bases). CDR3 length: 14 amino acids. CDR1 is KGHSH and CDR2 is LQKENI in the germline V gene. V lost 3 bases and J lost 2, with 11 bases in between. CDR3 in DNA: TGTGCCAGCTCACCGACCCTGGACACCTACGAGCAGTACTTC. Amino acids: CASSPTLDTYEQYF. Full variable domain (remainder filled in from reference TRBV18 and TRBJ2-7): NAGVMQNPRHLVRRRGQEARLRCSPMKGHSHVYWYRQLPEEGLKFMVYLQKENIIDESGMPKERFSAEFPKEGPSILRIQQVVRGDSAAYFCASSPTLDTYEQYFGPGTRLTVT.

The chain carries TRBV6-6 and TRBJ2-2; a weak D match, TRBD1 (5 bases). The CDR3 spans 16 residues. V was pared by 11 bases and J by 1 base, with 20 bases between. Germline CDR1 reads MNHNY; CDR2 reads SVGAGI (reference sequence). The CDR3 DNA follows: TGTGCCTCCACCCCTAGACAGAAACAGAACACCGGGGAGCTGTTTTTT. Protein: CASTPRQKQNTGELFF.

The CDR3 DNA reads TGTGCCAGCAGCTACGACACTAATCAGCCCCAGCATTTT. It is translated as CASSYDTNQPQHF. The J gene is TRBJ1-5, the V gene TRBV7-2; no clear D gene. The CDR3 sequence is 13 residues long. Germline assignment: CDR1 SGHTA and CDR2 FQGNSA. Trimming removed 4 bases at V and 4 bases at J, with 8 bases between.

DNA for the CDR3: TGCGCCAGCAGCTTTAGCGCCGGGACAAAAAATGAGCAGTTCTTC. Translated, it gives CASSFSAGTKNEQFF. The chain joins TRBV5-1 to TRBJ2-1, with a weak D call TRBD1 (6 bases). This CDR3 comprises 15 residues. Trimming pared 2 bases from V and 7 bases from J, leaving 16 bases between. Germline lookup yields CDR1 SGHRS and CDR2 YFSETQ. Full variable domain (remainder filled in from reference TRBV5-1 and TRBJ2-1): KAGVTQTPRYLIKTRGQQVTLSCSPISGHRSVSWYQQTPGQGLQFLFEYFSETQRNKGNFPGRFSGRQFSNSRSEMNVSTLELGDSALYLCASSFSAGTKNEQFFGPGTRLTVL.

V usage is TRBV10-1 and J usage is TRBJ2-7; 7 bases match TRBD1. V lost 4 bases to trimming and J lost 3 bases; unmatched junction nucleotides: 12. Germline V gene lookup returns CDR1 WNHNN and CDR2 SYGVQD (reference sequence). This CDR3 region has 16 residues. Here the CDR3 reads CASSGHRDSKHYEQYF. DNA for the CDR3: TGCGCCAGCAGTGGGCACCGGGACAGTAAACACTACGAGCAGTACTTC.

The CDR3 region has the DNA TGTGCCAGCAGTTTGCGGGGGGAGCTGTTTTTT. It yields the protein CASSLRGELFF. The V and J genes are TRBV28 and TRBJ2-2; no clear D. CDR3 length equals 11 residues. In germline, CDR1 is MDHEN, CDR2 SYDVKM. The ends were cut back, 3 bases at V and 8 bases at J, with 4 bases in the middle.

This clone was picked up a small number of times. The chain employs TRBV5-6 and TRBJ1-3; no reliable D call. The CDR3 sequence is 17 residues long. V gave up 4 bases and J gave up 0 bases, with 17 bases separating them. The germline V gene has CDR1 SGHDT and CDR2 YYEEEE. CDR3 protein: CASSPWTDFFSGNTIYF. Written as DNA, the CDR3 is TGTGCCAGCAGCCCTTGGACGGACTTTTTCTCTGGAAACACCATATATTTT.